The clone carrying this T cell receptor (beta chain) was picked up one time. The sample comes from a study of T cell responses to AZD1222 COVID-19 vaccine. CDR1 and CDR2 (germline): SGHRS, YFSETQ. This CDR3 comprises 15 residues. J lost 4 bases, V lost 6 bases, and 8 bases had no gene match. Using immunoSEQ multiplex PCR, the repertoire was profiled, and TCRdb retains in-frame clones only, with some absent. The repertoire holds roughly 65,000 clones, approximately 87% seen once, with 20% to 25% in the top ten. Sequenced material: peripheral blood, taken 28 days after the second AZD1222 dose. The V and J genes are TRBV5-1 and TRBJ2-2; 8 bases align to TRBD2. The clonotype was recovered from an adult who received the AZD1222 COVID-19 vaccine. The CDR3 coding sequence is TGCGCCAGCAATACGGGAGGGTCTGGCACCGGGGAGCTGTTTTTT. Protein: CASNTGGSGTGELFF.